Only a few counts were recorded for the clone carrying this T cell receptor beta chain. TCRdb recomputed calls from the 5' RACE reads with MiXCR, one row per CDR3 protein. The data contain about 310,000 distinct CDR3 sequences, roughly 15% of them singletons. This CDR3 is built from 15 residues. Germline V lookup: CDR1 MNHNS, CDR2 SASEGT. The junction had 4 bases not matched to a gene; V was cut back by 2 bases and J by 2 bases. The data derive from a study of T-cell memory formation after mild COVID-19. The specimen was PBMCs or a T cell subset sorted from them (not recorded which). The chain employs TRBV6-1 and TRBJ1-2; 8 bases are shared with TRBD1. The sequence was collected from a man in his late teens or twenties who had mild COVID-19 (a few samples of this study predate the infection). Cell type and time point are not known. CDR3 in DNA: TGTGCCAGCAGTGAACAGGGGGCCGCAAACTATGGCTACACCTTC. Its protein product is CASSEQGAANYGYTF.